This TCR beta chain was found in a study of early T cells in non-severe SARS-CoV-2 infection. In the study overall: Sequenced bulk RNA came from whole blood that was unsorted, and chains were unpaired.

The TCR library protocol attached unique molecular identifiers to the individual cDNA molecules. Via MiXCR, TCRdb re-called the 5' RACE reads, giving one row per CDR3 protein. The sample has 50,000 to 60,000 distinct CDR3 sequences, 8.7% seen once. This clonotype was observed a handful of times. Germline V lookup: CDR1 SGHRS, CDR2 YFSETQ. This CDR3 is built from 14 residues. V lost 6 bases, J lost 6 bases, and 10 bases stayed unmatched. The TCR originated in an adult who was a healthcare worker with PCR-confirmed SARS-CoV-2 infection or an uninfected control (not recorded which). V usage is TRBV5-1 and J usage is TRBJ2-3; 7 bases agree with TRBD2. The material sequenced was whole blood, taken at baseline. DNA for the CDR3: TGCGCCAGCACCCTTCTAGCGGCGGTGGATACGCAGTATTTT. Translating gives CASTLLAAVDTQYF.